Included here is one T cell receptor (beta chain) sequence, with context. V was pared by 3 bases and J by 6 bases, with 12 bases of the junction left unmatched. The V gene's germline CDR1 is LNHDA and CDR2 SQIVND (reference sequence). The CDR3 extends over 16 amino acids. The repertoire was sequenced with immunoSEQ multiplex PCR; TCRdb's copy has only in-frame clones and lacks some. The sample yields roughly 180,000 clones, about 82% seen once. This entry is derived from a study of blood T cell repertoires in COVID-19. Study overall: T cells, B-cell-depleted T cells, or PBMCs provided the cDNA or gDNA that served as material.

The clonotype was recovered from a woman in her twenties or thirties who had recovered from COVID-19. The source material was PBMCs or T cells enriched from blood (not recorded which). The gene calls are TRBV19 and TRBJ2-7; 9 nucleotides line up with TRBD2. The chain's CDR3 is CASSINSGSTYAEQYF. The CDR3 DNA reads as TGTGCCAGTAGTATTAATAGCGGGAGCACGTACGCCGAGCAGTACTTC.